This TCR beta chain emerged from a study of cytomegalovirus exposure and HLA in healthy donors. The germline V gene encodes CDR1 MNHEY and CDR2 SVGAGI. Trimming took 4 bases from V and 5 from J, leaving 12 bases between them. CDR3 length equals 13 residues. Here immunoSEQ multiplex PCR was the method, and the copy in TCRdb shows in-frame clones only, minus some. The data contain about 150,000 clones, over 90% of them singletons. The source of this sequence is a man aged 18 to 29 in good health and CMV-seropositive. The chain joins TRBV6-5 to TRBJ2-7, with D perhaps TRBD2 (5 bases). The sequenced material came from PBMCs. Here the CDR3 reads CASSLGNGDEQYF. Written as DNA, the CDR3 is TGTGCCAGCAGTTTAGGAAACGGGGACGAGCAGTACTTC.